This T cell receptor beta chain was documented in a study of beta chain features in type 1 diabetes. Study-wide results and caveats: A moderate, significant TCRB CDR3 shortening appeared in type 1 diabetes across four CD4+ subsets.

V lost 1 base, J lost 4 bases, and 7 bases lay in between. The CDR3 has 13 residues. CDR1 is SGHRS and CDR2 is YFSETQ in the germline V gene. Expressed TCRB transcripts were sequenced because the isolated RNA had all been reverse transcribed beforehand. The protocol was immunoSEQ multiplex PCR, while the TCRdb copy is restricted to in-frame clones and leaves out a portion. The sample holds roughly 730,000 clones; around 15% are singletons and the top ten take 0.022%. In this sample, this clone turned up a few times. Its cognate antigen is unknown. The specimen sequenced was naive CD4+ T cells from blood. This chain joins TRBV5-1 and TRBJ2-3; D uncertain. The clonotype originates from a young man with type 1 diabetes. The CDR3 DNA reads as TGCGCCAGCAGCTTGTGGAGATCAGATACGCAGTATTTT. Protein sequence: CASSLWRSDTQYF.